The entry below gives a single T cell receptor beta chain sequence along with its context. Its cognate antigen has yet to be identified. No base quality values were provided; no much bigger clone lies one nucleotide off. The time point label here, explained by the study, means: baseline, week 1 (first vaccination visit). This specimen's treatment or condition label, per the study, means: pre-vaccination baseline after standard-of-care therapy. The donors had newly diagnosed IDH1-mutant astrocytomas of WHO grade 3 or 4 that showed loss of nuclear ATRX. The samples were drawn from NOA16, a multicentre, single-arm, open-label phase I trial in Germany that tested a mutant IDH1 peptide vaccine in humans for the first time. For immunogenicity testing, the blood drawn at visit V03 was used as the baseline sample. Genomic DNA for TCRB sequencing was extracted from EDTA blood using the DNeasy Blood and Tissue Kit.

The sample is drawn from a study of a mutant IDH1 vaccine in newly diagnosed glioma (dated by TCRdb to about 2021). Regarding the complete study: Of the 32 patients who were treated, around 62% were male and roughly 38% were female, and the mean age was roughly 40 years. Prior to enrollment, patients had been given standard therapy consisting of radiotherapy alone, temozolomide alone, or radiochemotherapy with temozolomide, with the combination given to most patients. Peripheral blood was drawn at six visits: V03 (baseline), V05, V07, V10, V12 and V13. For exploratory analyses, about 25 treated patients had longitudinal TCRB deep sequencing done wherever samples were available. What the authors observed across the whole study: Vaccine-induced immune responses across multiple MHC alleles were detected in over 85% of patients. According to the authors, sample limitations meant that analyses of patient blood samples could not be reproduced. Selection of PBMC samples for TCRB deep sequencing was based on availability. Changes in the top peripheral T cell clonotypes picked up by TCRB sequencing did not appear to be linked to pseudoprogression.

The receptor library was made with the immunoSEQ multiplex PCR assay. The hsTCRB Kit was used according to the manufacturer's protocol to amplify rearranged TCR beta chain sequences. Sequencing of TCRB libraries was carried out on an Illumina MiSeq. In the authors' own workflow: Demultiplexing, trimming and gene mapping were performed with the kit vendor's proprietary platform. Here the immuneACCESS table is served through TCRdb, limited to in-frame sequences with V and J called. Missing clones are a known gap in these copies; in checked studies unresolved V genes cover under half, and the rest lacks a known reason. V and J calls plus clone size are reproduced from that table; the DNA served to infer D and trimming. The sample yields roughly 35,000 clones; 88% were counted once. The top ten hold 4.8% of the sample. There are 14 amino acids in the CDR3, from cysteine to phenylalanine inclusive. The entry retains the CDR3 DNA only, 42 bases that are in frame from base 1. CDR1 and CDR2, looked up from the germline V gene, are WSHSY and SAAADI. The V end loses 2 bases and the J end loses 7 bases, and a stretch of 15 bases separates them.

The chain links TRBV10-2 with TRBJ2-7; a confident D gene designation cannot be given. The sequences come from PBMCs, collected from a glioma patient treated with radiotherapy, temozolomide or both. This TCR was sampled from a woman aged 40 to 55 with glioma. For the CDR3, the sequence is CASSETGISREQYF. The base sequence is TGCGCCAGCAGTGAGACGGGTATAAGTCGGGAGCAGTACTTC.